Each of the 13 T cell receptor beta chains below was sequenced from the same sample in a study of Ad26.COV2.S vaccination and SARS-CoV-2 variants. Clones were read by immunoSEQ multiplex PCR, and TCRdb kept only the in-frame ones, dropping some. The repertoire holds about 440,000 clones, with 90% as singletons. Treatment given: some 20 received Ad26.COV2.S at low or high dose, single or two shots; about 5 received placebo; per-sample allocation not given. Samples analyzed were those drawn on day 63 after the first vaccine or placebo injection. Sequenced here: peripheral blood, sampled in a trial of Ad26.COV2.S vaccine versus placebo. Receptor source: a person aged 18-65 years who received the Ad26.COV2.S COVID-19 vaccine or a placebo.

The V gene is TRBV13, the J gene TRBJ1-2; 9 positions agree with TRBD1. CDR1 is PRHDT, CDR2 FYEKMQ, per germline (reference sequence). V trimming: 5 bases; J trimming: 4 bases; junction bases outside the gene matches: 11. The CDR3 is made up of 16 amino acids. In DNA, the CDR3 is TGTGCCAGCAGCGCCCATACAGGGGGCGCGGGCTATGGCTACACCTTC. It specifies CASSAHTGGAGYGYTF.

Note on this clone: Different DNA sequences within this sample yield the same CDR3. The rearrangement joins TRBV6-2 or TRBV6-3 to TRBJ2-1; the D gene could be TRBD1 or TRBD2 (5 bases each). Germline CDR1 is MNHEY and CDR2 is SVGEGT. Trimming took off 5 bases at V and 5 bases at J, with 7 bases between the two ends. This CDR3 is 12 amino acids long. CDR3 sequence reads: CASSRGHNEQFF. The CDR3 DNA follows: TGTGCCAGCAGTAGGGGACACAATGAGCAGTTCTTC.

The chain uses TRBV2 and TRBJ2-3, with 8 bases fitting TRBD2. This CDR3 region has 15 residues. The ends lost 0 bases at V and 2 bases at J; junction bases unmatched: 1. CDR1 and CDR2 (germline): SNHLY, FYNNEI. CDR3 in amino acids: CASSEAGLVTDTQYF. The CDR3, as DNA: TGTGCCAGCAGTGAAGCGGGACTAGTCACAGATACGCAGTATTTT.

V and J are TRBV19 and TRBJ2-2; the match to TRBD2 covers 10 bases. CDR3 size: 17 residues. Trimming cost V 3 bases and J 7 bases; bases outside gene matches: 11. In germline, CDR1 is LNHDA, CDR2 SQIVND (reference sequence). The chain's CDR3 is CASSILASGRLSGELFF. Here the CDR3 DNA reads TGTGCCAGTAGTATCCTGGCTAGCGGGAGACTAAGCGGGGAGCTGTTTTTT.

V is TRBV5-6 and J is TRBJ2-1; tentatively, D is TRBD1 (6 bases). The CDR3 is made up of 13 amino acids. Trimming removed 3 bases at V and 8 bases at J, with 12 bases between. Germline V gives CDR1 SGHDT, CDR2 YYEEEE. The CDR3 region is CASSSNRVDEQFF. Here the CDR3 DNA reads TGTGCCAGCAGCTCCAACAGGGTCGATGAGCAGTTCTTC.

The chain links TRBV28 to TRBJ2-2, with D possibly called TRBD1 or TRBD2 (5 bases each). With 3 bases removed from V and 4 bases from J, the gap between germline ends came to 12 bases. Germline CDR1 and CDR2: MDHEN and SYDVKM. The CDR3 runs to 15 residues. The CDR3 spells CASSLRGTTTGELFF. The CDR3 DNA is TGTGCCAGCAGTTTGAGGGGTACAACCACCGGGGAGCTGTTTTTT.

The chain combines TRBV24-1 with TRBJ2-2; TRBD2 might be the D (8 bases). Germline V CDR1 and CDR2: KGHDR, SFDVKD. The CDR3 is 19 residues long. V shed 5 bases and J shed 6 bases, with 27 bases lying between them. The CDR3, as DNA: TGTGCCACCAGTGGCGCCCTAGGGACAGCGGGAGTTTTCGCCGGGGAGCTGTTTTTT. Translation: CATSGALGTAGVFAGELFF.

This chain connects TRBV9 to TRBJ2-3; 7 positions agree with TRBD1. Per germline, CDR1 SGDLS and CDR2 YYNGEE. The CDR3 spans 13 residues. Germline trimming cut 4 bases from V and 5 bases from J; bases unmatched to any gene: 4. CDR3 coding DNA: TGTGCCAGCAGCACCACAGGGGAAGATACGCAGTATTTT. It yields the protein CASSTTGEDTQYF.

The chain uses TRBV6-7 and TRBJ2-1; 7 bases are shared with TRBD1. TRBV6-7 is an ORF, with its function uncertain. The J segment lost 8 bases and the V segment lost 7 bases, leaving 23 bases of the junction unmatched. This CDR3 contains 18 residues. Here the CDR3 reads CASINPRGQTLDRDEQFF. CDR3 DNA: TGTGCCAGCATCAATCCCCGGGGACAGACCCTTGATAGGGATGAGCAGTTCTTC.

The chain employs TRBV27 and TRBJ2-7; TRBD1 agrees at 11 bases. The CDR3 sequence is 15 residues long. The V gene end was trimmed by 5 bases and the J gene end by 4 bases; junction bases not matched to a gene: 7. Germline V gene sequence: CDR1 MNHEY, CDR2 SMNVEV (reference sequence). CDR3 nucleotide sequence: TGTGCCAGCAGTCCCGTAAGGGACAGGGGGTACGAGCAGTACTTC. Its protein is CASSPVRDRGYEQYF.

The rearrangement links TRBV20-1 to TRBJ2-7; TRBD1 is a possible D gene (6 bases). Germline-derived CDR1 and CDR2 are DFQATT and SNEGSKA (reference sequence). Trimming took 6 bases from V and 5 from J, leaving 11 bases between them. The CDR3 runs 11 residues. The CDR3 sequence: CSAPQGHEQYF. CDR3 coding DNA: TGCAGTGCCCCACAGGGCCACGAGCAGTACTTC.

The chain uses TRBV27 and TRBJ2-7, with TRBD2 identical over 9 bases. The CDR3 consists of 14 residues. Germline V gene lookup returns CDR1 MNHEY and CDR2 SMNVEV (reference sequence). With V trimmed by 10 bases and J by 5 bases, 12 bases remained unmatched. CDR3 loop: CATAAAGGGDEQYF. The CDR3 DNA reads TGTGCCACAGCCGCAGCGGGAGGAGGGGACGAGCAGTACTTC.

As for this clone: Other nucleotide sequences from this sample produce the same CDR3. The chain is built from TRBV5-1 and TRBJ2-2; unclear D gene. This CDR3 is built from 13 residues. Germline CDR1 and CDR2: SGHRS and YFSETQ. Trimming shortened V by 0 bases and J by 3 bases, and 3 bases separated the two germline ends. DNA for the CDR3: TGCGCCAGCAGCTTGGGGGACACCGGGGAGCTGTTTTTT. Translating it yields CASSLGDTGELFF.